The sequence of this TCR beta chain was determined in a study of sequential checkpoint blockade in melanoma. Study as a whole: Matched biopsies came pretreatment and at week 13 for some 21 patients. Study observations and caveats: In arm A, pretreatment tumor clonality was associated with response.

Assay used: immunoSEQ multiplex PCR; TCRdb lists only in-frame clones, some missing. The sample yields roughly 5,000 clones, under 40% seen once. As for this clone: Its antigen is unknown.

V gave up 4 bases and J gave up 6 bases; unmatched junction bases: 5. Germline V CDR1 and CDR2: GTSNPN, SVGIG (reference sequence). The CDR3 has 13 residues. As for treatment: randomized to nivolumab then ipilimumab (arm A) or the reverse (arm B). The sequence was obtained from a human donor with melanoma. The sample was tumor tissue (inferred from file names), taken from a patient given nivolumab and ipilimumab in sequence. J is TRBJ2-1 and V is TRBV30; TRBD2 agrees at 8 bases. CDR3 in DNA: TGTGCCTGGACTAGCGGGCCAGGCAATGAGCAGTTCTTC. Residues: CAWTSGPGNEQFF.